The rows below give T cell receptor beta chains drawn from one sample of a study of cytomegalovirus exposure and HLA in healthy donors. Repertoires were generated with immunoSEQ multiplex PCR, while TCRdb's copy carries only in-frame clones and drops some. The sample lists fewer than 130,000 clones; 70% were seen once. The specimen was PBMCs. These receptor sequences come from a middle-aged man in good health and CMV-seropositive. CDR3s include the opening cysteine and the closing phenylalanine or tryptophan. Fields, in order: J gene, D gene, clone size, V gene, CDR3 DNA, CDR3 protein. A D gene is named only where the DNA matches it firmly. Some rows have no size entry. The others give once, few or many, or a class for an expanded clone.

TRBJ1-1	TRBD1	-	TRBV6-6	TGTGCCAGCAGTGGACAGGGGCCGGGGACTGAAGCTTTCTTT	CASSGQGPGTEAFF
TRBJ1-1	TRBD1	-	TRBV12-5	TGTGCTAGTGGTGCAGGGGGCCCCGACACTGAAGCTTTCTTT	CASGAGGPDTEAFF
TRBJ1-5	-	-	TRBV18	TGTGCCAGCCGCGTAACGGGGGGGGATCAGCCCCAGCATTTT	CASRVTGGDQPQHF
TRBJ2-5	-	once	TRBV5-1	TGCGCCAGCAGCTCCGCTAGCGCACCGATAGAGACCCAGTACTTC	CASSSASAPIETQYF
TRBJ2-5	TRBD1	-	TRBV10-3	TGTGCCATCAGTGACGATCAGGGGGCCCAAGAGACCCAGTACTTC	CAISDDQGAQETQYF
TRBJ1-1	TRBD1	-	TRBV5-4	TGTGCCAGCAGCTTGGCAACCTTCCCCACAGGGGGCACTGAAGCTTTCTTT	CASSLATFPTGGTEAFF
TRBJ1-4	-	-	TRBV15	TGTGCCACCAGCTCCAGGACAGTGGTTAAGGAAAAACTGTTTTTT	CATSSRTVVKEKLFF
TRBJ1-1	TRBD1	-	TRBV29-1	TGCAGCGTGCACAGGGGATTTGGCACTGAAGCTTTCTTT	CSVHRGFGTEAFF
TRBJ1-5	TRBD1	few	TRBV5-1	TGCGCCAGCAGCGTAGGACAGGGTTTGAGTCAGCCCCAGCATTTT	CASSVGQGLSQPQHF
TRBJ2-5	-	once	TRBV6-1	TGTGCCAGCACCACCGGAGGGGATCGGGAGACCCAGTACTTC	CASTTGGDRETQYF
TRBJ1-6	TRBD1	-	TRBV30	TGTGCCTGGACCCGGACAGGGGGGTCACCCCTCCACTTT	CAWTRTGGSPLHF
TRBJ2-1	-	-	TRBV30	TGTGCCTGGAGTGTACTTGGGAGGCTTTACAATGAGCAGTTCTTC	CAWSVLGRLYNEQFF
TRBJ2-7	TRBD1	-	TRBV28	TGTGCCAGCAGAGACCTACCGGGACAGGGAGGCTACGAGCAGTACTTC	CASRDLPGQGGYEQYF
TRBJ1-1	TRBD1	-	TRBV19	TGTGCCAGTAGTGTCACCAGGGGGACGGCTTTCTTT	CASSVTRGTAFF
TRBJ2-3	TRBD2	-	TRBV28	TGTGCCAGCAGGGCTAGCGGGAGTGTTGATACGCAGTATTTT	CASRASGSVDTQYF
TRBJ1-3	-	-	TRBV13	TGTGCCAGCAGGAACGGGGGAAACACCATATATTTT	CASRNGGNTIYF
TRBJ1-1	TRBD1	-	TRBV27	TGTGCCAGCAGAGAACTTGACAGGGGCTCTGAAGCTTTCTTT	CASRELDRGSEAFF
TRBJ2-7	TRBD2	-	TRBV30	TGTGCCTGGAGTGCCCCAGCGGGAGGTCTCGAGCAGTACTTC	CAWSAPAGGLEQYF